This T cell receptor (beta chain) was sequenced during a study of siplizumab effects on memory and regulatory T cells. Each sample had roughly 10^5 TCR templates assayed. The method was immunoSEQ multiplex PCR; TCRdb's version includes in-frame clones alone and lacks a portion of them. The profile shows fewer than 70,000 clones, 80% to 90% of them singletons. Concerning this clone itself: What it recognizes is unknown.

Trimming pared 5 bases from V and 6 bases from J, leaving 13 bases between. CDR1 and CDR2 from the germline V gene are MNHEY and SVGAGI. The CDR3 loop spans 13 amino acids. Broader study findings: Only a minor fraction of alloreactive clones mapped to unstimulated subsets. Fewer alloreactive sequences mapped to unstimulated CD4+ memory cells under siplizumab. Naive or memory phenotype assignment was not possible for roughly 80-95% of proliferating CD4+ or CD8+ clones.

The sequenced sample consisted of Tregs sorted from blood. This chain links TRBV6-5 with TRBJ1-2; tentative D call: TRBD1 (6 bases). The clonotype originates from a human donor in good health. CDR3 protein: CASSRGQSDGYTF. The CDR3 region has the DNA TGTGCCAGCAGTCGAGGACAGTCGGATGGCTACACCTTC.